This TCR beta chain is drawn from a study of T cell responses to AZD1222 COVID-19 vaccine. General study results and limits: Repertoires in all cases were sampled only once the peak T cell response had passed.

The repertoire was sequenced with immunoSEQ multiplex PCR; TCRdb's copy has only in-frame clones and lacks some. The repertoire holds some 150,000 clones, with around 90% as singletons. V lost 5 bases and J lost 7, with 13 bases in between. CDR3 size: 13 residues. Germline lookup yields CDR1 SGHVS and CDR2 FQNEAQ. Of note for this clone: Its target is unknown.

The TCR sequence derives from an adult who received the AZD1222 COVID-19 vaccine. This specimen consisted of peripheral blood, obtained 28 days after the second AZD1222 dose. The rearrangement links TRBV7-8 to TRBJ2-3; D may match TRBD1 or TRBD2 (5 bases each). The CDR3, as DNA: TGTGCCAGCAGCCCCTCGAGGGGCAATACGCAGTATTTT. This gives the protein CASSPSRGNTQYF. Supplemented by reference TRBV7-8 and TRBJ2-3, the full variable domain reads GAGVSQSPRYKVAKRGQDVALRCDPISGHVSLFWYQQALGQGPEFLTYFQNEAQLDKSGLPSDRFFAERPEGSVSTLKIQRTQQEDSAVYLCASSPSRGNTQYFGPGTRLTVL.